This TCR beta chain was identified in a study of cytomegalovirus exposure and HLA in healthy donors. General study results and limits: For cytomegalovirus status, the classifier reportedly gave diagnoses with high specificity and sensitivity.

PCR employed 60 Vbeta and 13 Jbeta primers. Sequencing used immunoSEQ multiplex PCR; TCRdb keeps in-frame clones, though not all of them. The table shows roughly 120,000 clones, with roughly 69% occurring only once. The V gene end was trimmed by 6 bases and the J gene end by 4 bases; junction bases not matched to a gene: 11. CDR1 is SNHLY and CDR2 is FYNNEI in the germline V gene. This CDR3 region has 17 residues. This clone showed up just a few times. Its antigen remains unknown. The sequence was collected from a woman in her thirties in good health and CMV-seronegative. This chain uses TRBV2 with TRBJ1-5; 11 positions match TRBD1. Sequencing used PBMCs. The CDR3 coding sequence is TGTGCCAGCAGGACGTTGGGGGGGACAGGGGGGAATCAGCCCCAGCATTTT. Translated, it gives CASRTLGGTGGNQPQHF.